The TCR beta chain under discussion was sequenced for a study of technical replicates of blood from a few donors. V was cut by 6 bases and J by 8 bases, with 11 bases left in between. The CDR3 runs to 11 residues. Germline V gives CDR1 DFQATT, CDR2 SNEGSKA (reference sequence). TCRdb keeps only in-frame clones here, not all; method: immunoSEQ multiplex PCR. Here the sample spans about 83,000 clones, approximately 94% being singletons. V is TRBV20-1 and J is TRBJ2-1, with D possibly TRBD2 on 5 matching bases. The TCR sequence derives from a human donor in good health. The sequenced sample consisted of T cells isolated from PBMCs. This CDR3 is CSARRLHEQFF. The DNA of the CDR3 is TGCAGTGCGAGGAGACTACATGAGCAGTTCTTC.